This TCR beta chain appears in the sequencing data of a study of blood T cell repertoires in COVID-19. Study overall: COVID-19 samples, acute and convalescent, were from the United States, Italy and Spain. From T cells, B-cell-depleted T cells, or PBMCs came the material, which was cDNA or gDNA.

The V gene's germline CDR1 is SGHNT and CDR2 YENEEA. Trimming took 7 bases from V and 3 from J, leaving 15 bases between them. CDR3 length equals 15 residues. Per the original methods: Nucleated cell counts were estimated from reference gene primer amplification. Produced via immunoSEQ multiplex PCR; TCRdb's table is partial and in-frame only. That table furnishes V, J and clone size, whereas the DNA furnished D and trimming. The sample lists around 130,000 clones; around 85% were seen once. Input material: peripheral blood. This TCR was sampled from a human donor in a cohort sampled during active COVID-19. The chain is built from TRBV11-3 and TRBJ2-2; D possibly corresponds to TRBD1 (6 bases). As DNA, the CDR3 is TGTGCCAGCACCCCGAAGGGGGTCGACACCGGGGAGCTGTTTTTT. Protein: CASTPKGVDTGELFF.